These 20 T cell receptor beta chains came from one sample sequenced in a study of cytomegalovirus exposure and HLA in healthy donors. This PCR relied on a set of 60 Vbeta primers and 13 Jbeta primers. TCRdb keeps only in-frame clones here, not all; method: immunoSEQ multiplex PCR. The table shows tens of thousands of clones, with 90% to 95% occurring only once. The sequenced sample was PBMCs. The origin of the receptors is a woman aged 18-29 years in good health and CMV-seronegative.

The gene calls are TRBV30 and TRBJ2-1; tentative D call: TRBD1 (6 bases). The CDR3 is made up of 13 amino acids. V dropped 2 bases and J dropped 7 bases, with 12 bases sitting between them. CDR1 and CDR2 (germline): GTSNPN, SVGIG (reference sequence). The CDR3 is CAWSSDTGNEQFF. DNA for the CDR3: TGTGCCTGGAGTTCCGACACAGGGAATGAGCAGTTCTTC.

The gene calls are TRBV28 and TRBJ2-4; tentative D call: TRBD1 (5 bases). Looked up from germline, CDR1 is MDHEN and CDR2 is SYDVKM. Trimming took 2 bases from V and 4 from J, leaving 12 bases between them. This CDR3 is built from 15 residues. CDR3 in DNA: TGTGCCAGCAGTTTAGTAGGCCAGGGTAAAAACATTCAGTACTTC. Its protein product is CASSLVGQGKNIQYF.

The CDR3 spells CASSTRTLTGLDTGELFF. For the CDR3, the DNA is TGTGCCAGCAGCACCCGAACACTAACAGGGTTGGACACCGGGGAGCTGTTTTTT. The chain uses TRBV7-9 and TRBJ2-2; weak D call: TRBD1 (6 bases). The germline V gene encodes CDR1 SEHNR and CDR2 FQNEAQ (reference sequence). This CDR3 contains 18 residues. Trimming removed 5 bases at V and 3 bases at J, with 22 bases between.

Regarding this clone: Its ends do not fully match the called genes, so a read error is possible. This chain uses TRBV7-7 with TRBJ2-1; 7 bases line up with TRBD1. CDR3 length equals 14 residues. CDR1 and CDR2 from the germline V gene are SSHAT and FNYEAQ (reference sequence). CDR3 in amino acids: CASSLATGVDEQFF. CDR3 DNA: TGTGCTAGCAGCTTGGCTACAGGGGTGGATGAGCAGTTCTTC.

The chain employs TRBV27 and TRBJ1-5; 7 nucleotides align to TRBD1. The germline V gene has CDR1 MNHEY and CDR2 SMNVEV (reference sequence). This CDR3 region has 15 residues. V lost 0 bases to trimming and J lost 4 bases; unmatched junction nucleotides: 3. The CDR3 DNA reads as TGTGCCAGCAGTTTATCACAGGGGTTAAATCAGCCCCAGCATTTT. It codes for CASSLSQGLNQPQHF.

This rearrangement joins TRBV2 to TRBJ2-1; 7 bases map to TRBD1. After removal of 6 bases from V and 4 bases from J, the junction contained 9 bases not matched to a gene. The CDR3 is made up of 15 amino acids. Germline V gene sequence: CDR1 SNHLY, CDR2 FYNNEI. CDR3 nucleotide sequence: TGTGCCAGCAGCGTGGGACAGACGATATACAATGAGCAGTTCTTC. This gives the protein CASSVGQTIYNEQFF.

Comments on this clone: A read error may produce the germline difference seen at one junction end. The chain recombines TRBV9 with TRBJ2-3; a weak D match, TRBD2 (6 bases). The CDR3 covers 14 residues. CDR1 is SGDLS, CDR2 YYNGEE, per germline. CDR3 nucleotide sequence: TGTGCCAGCAGCGCGACTAGGGGCCCCGATACGCCGTATTTT. Its protein is CASSATRGPDTPYF. Full variable domain (missing parts from reference TRBV9 and TRBJ2-3): DSGVTQTPKHLITATGQRVTLRCSPRSGDLSVYWYQQSLDQGLQFLIQYYNGEERAKGNILERFSAQQFPDLHSELNLSSLELGDSALYFCASSATRGPDTPYFGPGTRLTVL.

The V and J genes are TRBV13 and TRBJ2-3, with D tentatively TRBD1 (6 bases). The germline V gene has CDR1 PRHDT and CDR2 FYEKMQ (reference sequence). The CDR3 totals 16 residues. Trimming pared 5 bases from V and 7 bases from J, leaving 22 bases between. This CDR3 reads CASSPGASRPWNTQYF. In nucleotides, the CDR3 is TGTGCCAGCAGCCCAGGGGCTAGCCGGCCATGGAATACGCAGTATTTT.

This rearrangement joins TRBV10-3 to TRBJ2-5, with 10 nucleotides matching TRBD2. J gave up 4 bases and V 5 bases, and 4 bases lay outside the gene matches. The CDR3 extends over 14 amino acids. Germline lookup yields CDR1 ENHRY and CDR2 SYGVKD. CDR3 nucleotides: TGTGCCATCAGTTCTAGCGGGAGTCCAGAGACCCAGTACTTC. Amino acid sequence: CAISSSGSPETQYF.

This chain uses TRBV19 with TRBJ2-3, with 11 bases aligning to TRBD2. Germline V gene data show CDR1 as LNHDA and CDR2 as SQIVND (reference sequence). V shed 6 bases and J 2 bases; nucleotides not matched to a gene: 4. This CDR3 region has 15 residues. CDR3 nucleotides: TGTGCCAGTAGGGGACTAGCGGCAGACACAGATACGCAGTATTTT. This encodes CASRGLAADTDTQYF. The whole variable domain, remainder taken from reference TRBV19 and TRBJ2-3, is DGGITQSPKYLFRKEGQNVTLSCEQNLNHDAMYWYRQDPGQGLRLIYYSQIVNDFQKGDIAEGYSVSREKKESFPLTVTSAQKNPTAFYLCASRGLAADTDTQYFGPGTRLTVL.

The chain links TRBV21-1 to TRBJ2-7; the table's D call TRBD2 went unverified against the DNA. TRBV21-1 constitutes a pseudogene. There are 23 residues in the CDR3. The CDR3 sequence: CASSSREANPTLFNRVNLYEQYF. The CDR3 DNA is TGTGCCAGCAGCTCAAGGGAGGCAAATCCCACCCTTTTTAATCGTGTAAATCTCTACGAGCAGTACTTC.

CDR3 residues: CASSPLKRTTSLKETQYF. The CDR3 DNA reads as TGTGCCAGCAGCCCCCTAAAAAGGACAACTAGCCTGAAAGAGACCCAGTACTTC. The V call is TRBV7-9, the J call TRBJ2-5; weak D call: TRBD2 (6 bases). Trimming took off 5 bases at V and 3 bases at J, with 25 bases between the two ends. Per the germline V gene, CDR1 is SEHNR and CDR2 is FQNEAQ (reference sequence). This CDR3 region has 18 residues.

The chain carries TRBV5-1 and TRBJ2-1; TRBD2 aligns across 7 bases. Losses at the gene ends were 2 bases for V and 9 bases for J; bases not matched to a gene: 11. The CDR3 totals 15 residues. Germline V gene data show CDR1 as SGHRS and CDR2 as YFSETQ. CDR3 bases: TGCGCCAGCAGCTTAGGACTAGAGGGGTTTCGTGAGCAGTTCTTC. Translated, it gives CASSLGLEGFREQFF.

The chain employs TRBV10-3 and TRBJ2-3; 9 bases align to TRBD2. J gave up 0 bases and V 4 bases, and 2 bases lay outside the gene matches. This CDR3 contains 15 residues. Looked up from germline, CDR1 is ENHRY and CDR2 is SYGVKD. This CDR3 is CAISGLADSTDTQYF. The CDR3 DNA is TGTGCCATCAGTGGACTAGCGGACAGCACAGATACGCAGTATTTT.

The rearrangement joins TRBV9 to TRBJ1-3; 10 positions agree with TRBD1. Germline V gene lookup returns CDR1 SGDLS and CDR2 YYNGEE. Unmatched junction bases numbered 5, after V lost 4 bases and J lost 4 bases. The CDR3 spans 15 residues. CDR3 loop: CASSIRQGAGNTIYF. Written as DNA, the CDR3 is TGTGCCAGCAGCATTCGACAGGGGGCCGGAAACACCATATATTTT.

The chain recombines TRBV25-1 with TRBJ1-1; D remains unclear. Germline CDR1 reads MGHDK; CDR2 reads SYGVNS. V lost 3 bases to trimming and J lost 1 base, with 12 bases between them. The CDR3 contains 15 residues. The CDR3 protein is CASSDDLNGNTEAFF. The DNA of the CDR3 is TGTGCCAGCAGTGATGACTTGAACGGGAACACTGAAGCTTTCTTT.

This chain links TRBV25-1 with TRBJ2-7; 7 bases match TRBD2. The CDR3 is 15 amino acids. The trim removed 4 bases at V and 2 bases at J, leaving 8 bases unmatched. CDR1 MGHDK and CDR2 SYGVNS come from the germline V gene. CDR3 DNA: TGTGCCAGCAGTGCGAGGGGAGGGCCCACCTACGAGCAGTACTTC. Protein product: CASSARGGPTYEQYF.

As for this clone: At one end, the junction sequence differs from germline, possibly due to a read error. J is TRBJ2-3 and V is TRBV7-9, with D hard to call. The CDR3 extends over 13 amino acids. CDR1 and CDR2 from the germline V gene are SEHNR and FQNEAQ (reference sequence). Written as DNA, the CDR3 is TGTTCCAGCAGCTTACCGGGTCCGTATACGCAGTATTTT. As protein: CSSSLPGPYTQYF.

The V and J genes are TRBV4-2 and TRBJ2-1; 7 bases match TRBD2. Looked up from germline, CDR1 is LGHNA and CDR2 is YNFKEQ. This CDR3 region has 16 residues. V trimming: 2 bases; J trimming: 6 bases; junction bases outside the gene matches: 10. The CDR3 DNA is TGTGCCAGCAGCCAACTCCTAGCGGCCGACCCCAATGAGCAGTTCTTC. Its translation: CASSQLLAADPNEQFF.

The J gene is TRBJ2-1, the V gene TRBV10-1; tentative D call: TRBD2 (5 bases). Germline V gene sequence: CDR1 WNHNN, CDR2 SYGVQD (reference sequence). Trimming pared 3 bases from V and 10 bases from J, leaving 10 bases between. The CDR3 totals 12 residues. CDR3 amino acids: CASSDPSGEQFF. The CDR3, as DNA: TGCGCCAGCAGTGACCCAAGCGGAGAGCAGTTCTTC.